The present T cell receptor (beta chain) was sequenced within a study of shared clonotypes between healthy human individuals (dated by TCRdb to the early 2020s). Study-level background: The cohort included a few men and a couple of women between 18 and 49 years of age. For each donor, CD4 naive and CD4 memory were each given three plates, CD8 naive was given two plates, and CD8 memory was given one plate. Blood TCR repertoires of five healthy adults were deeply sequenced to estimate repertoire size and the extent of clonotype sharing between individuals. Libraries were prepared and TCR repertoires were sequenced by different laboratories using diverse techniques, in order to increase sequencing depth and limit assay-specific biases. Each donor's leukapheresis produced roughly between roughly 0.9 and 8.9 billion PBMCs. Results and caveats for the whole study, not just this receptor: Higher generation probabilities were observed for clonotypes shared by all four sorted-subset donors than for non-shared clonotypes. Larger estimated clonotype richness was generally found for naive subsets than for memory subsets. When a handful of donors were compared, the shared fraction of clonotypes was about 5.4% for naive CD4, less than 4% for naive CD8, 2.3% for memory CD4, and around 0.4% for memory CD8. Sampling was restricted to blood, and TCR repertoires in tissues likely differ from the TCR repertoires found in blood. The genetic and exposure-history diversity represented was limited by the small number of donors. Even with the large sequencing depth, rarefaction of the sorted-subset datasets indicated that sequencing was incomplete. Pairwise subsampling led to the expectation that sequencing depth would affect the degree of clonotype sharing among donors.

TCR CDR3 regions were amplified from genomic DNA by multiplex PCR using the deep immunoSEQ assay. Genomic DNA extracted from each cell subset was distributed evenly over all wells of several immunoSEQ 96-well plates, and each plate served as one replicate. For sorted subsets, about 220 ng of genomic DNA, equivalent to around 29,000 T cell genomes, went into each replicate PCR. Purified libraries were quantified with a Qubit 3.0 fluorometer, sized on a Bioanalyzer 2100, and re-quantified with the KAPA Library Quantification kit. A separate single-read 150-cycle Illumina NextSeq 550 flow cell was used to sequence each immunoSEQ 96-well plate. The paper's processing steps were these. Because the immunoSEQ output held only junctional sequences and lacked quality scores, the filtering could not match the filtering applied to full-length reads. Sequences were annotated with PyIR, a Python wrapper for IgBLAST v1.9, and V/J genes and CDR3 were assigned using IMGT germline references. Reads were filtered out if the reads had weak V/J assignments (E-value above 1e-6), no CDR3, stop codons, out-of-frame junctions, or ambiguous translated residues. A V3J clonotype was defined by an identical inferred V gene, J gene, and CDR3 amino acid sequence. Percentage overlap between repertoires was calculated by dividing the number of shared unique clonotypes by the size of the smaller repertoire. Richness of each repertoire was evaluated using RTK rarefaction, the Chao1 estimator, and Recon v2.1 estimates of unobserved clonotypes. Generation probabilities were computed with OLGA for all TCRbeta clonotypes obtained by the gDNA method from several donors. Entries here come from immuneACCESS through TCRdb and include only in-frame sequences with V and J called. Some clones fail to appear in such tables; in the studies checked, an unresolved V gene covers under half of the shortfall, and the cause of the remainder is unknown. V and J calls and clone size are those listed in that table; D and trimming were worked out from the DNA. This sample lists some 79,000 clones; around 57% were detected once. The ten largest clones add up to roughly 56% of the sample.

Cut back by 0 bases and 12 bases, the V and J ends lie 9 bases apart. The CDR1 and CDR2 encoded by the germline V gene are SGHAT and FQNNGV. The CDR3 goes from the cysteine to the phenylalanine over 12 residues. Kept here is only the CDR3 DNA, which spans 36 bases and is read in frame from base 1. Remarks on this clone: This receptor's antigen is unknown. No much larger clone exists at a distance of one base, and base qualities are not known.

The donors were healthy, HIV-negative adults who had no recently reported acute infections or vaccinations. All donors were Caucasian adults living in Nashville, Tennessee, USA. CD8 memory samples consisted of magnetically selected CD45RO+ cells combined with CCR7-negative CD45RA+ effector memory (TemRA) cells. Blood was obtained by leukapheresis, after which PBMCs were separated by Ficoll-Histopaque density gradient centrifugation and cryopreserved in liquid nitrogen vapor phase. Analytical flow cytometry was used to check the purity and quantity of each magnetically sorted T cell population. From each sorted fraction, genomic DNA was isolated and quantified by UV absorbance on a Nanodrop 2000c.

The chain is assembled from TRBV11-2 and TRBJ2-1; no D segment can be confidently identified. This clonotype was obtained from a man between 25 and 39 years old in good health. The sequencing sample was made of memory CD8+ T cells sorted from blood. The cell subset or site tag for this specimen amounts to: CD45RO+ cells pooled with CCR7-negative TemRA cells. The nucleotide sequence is TGTGCCAGCAGCTTAGAGGGCACTTTGCAGTTCTTC. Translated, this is CASSLEGTLQFF.